This entry lists 32 T cell receptor beta chains sequenced from one sample in a study of T cell responses to AZD1222 COVID-19 vaccine. Sequencing used immunoSEQ multiplex PCR; TCRdb keeps in-frame clones, though not all of them. Of about 73,000 clones in the sample, roughly 89% are singletons; the top ten hold 9.3%. The material sequenced was peripheral blood, taken 28 days after the second AZD1222 dose. The receptors originated from an adult who received the AZD1222 COVID-19 vaccine.

This chain links TRBV3-1 (or the pseudogene TRBV3-2) with TRBJ1-2; D call uncertain. This CDR3 is 14 amino acids long. Germline lookup yields CDR1 LGHDT and CDR2 YNNKEL (reference sequence). V was shortened by 0 bases and J by 8 bases, with 13 bases between the two germline ends. CDR3: CASSQDALLGGYTF. The CDR3 nucleotides read TGTGCCAGCAGCCAAGACGCCCTCCTGGGGGGCTACACCTTC.

This clone was seen just once. The CDR3 nucleotides read TGTGCCAGCAGCTTGAGGGACAGGGCGAGAGGGACTGAAGCTTTCTTT. Its protein product is CASSLRDRARGTEAFF. The chain uses TRBV5-8 and TRBJ1-1, with 9 bases matching TRBD1. The germline CDR1 and CDR2 sequences are SGHTS and YDEGEE. The V and J ends lost 1 base and 5 bases, in that order; junction bases with no gene match: 9. The CDR3 totals 16 residues.

This clone was seen just once. The chain links TRBV28 to TRBJ1-4, with D possibly matching TRBD1 (6 bases). Germline V gives CDR1 MDHEN, CDR2 SYDVKM. The V gene lost 7 bases and the J gene lost 7 bases, with 10 bases spanning the gap. This CDR3 spans 12 amino acids. This CDR3 is CASTGAGEKLFF. CDR3 nucleotide sequence: TGTGCCAGCACAGGGGCTGGTGAAAAACTGTTTTTT.

V gene TRBV10-1 combines with J gene TRBJ1-5, with 11 bases fitting TRBD1. The CDR3 length is 17 residues. In germline, CDR1 is WNHNN, CDR2 SYGVQD (reference sequence). The ends lost 5 bases at V and 7 bases at J; junction bases unmatched: 13. The CDR3 DNA reads as TGCGCCAGCAGTCAAAACCCTCTGGACAGGGGGCAACAGCCCCAGCATTTT. Protein: CASSQNPLDRGQQPQHF.

The chain employs TRBV5-6 and TRBJ1-6; D is ambiguous. This CDR3 is built from 14 residues. V was cut by 1 base and J by 9 bases, with 11 bases left in between. Germline V gene lookup returns CDR1 SGHDT and CDR2 YYEEEE. The CDR3 reads CASSLPVKGSPLHF. Written as DNA, the CDR3 is TGTGCCAGCAGCTTGCCCGTAAAGGGTTCACCCCTCCACTTT.

This clone was observed a few times. CDR3 DNA: TGTGCCAGTAGGATGGGACAGATGAACACTGAAGCTTTCTTT. Protein product: CASRMGQMNTEAFF. The chain recombines TRBV19 with TRBJ1-1; TRBD1 aligns across 7 bases. J lost 0 bases, V lost 6 bases, and 4 bases had no gene match. This CDR3 comprises 14 residues. Looked up from germline, CDR1 is LNHDA and CDR2 is SQIVND (reference sequence). Full variable domain (rest looked up from reference TRBV19 and TRBJ1-1): DGGITQSPKYLFRKEGQNVTLSCEQNLNHDAMYWYRQDPGQGLRLIYYSQIVNDFQKGDIAEGYSVSREKKESFPLTVTSAQKNPTAFYLCASRMGQMNTEAFFGQGTRLTVV.

The chain uses TRBV30 and TRBJ1-1; D may be TRBD1 (5 bases). There are 11 residues in the CDR3. V dropped 1 base and J dropped 10 bases, with 10 bases sitting between them. CDR1 and CDR2 (germline): GTSNPN, SVGIG (reference sequence). Here the CDR3 DNA reads TGTGCCTGGAGTGGGGGGGGGAGAGCTTTCTTT. It translates to CAWSGGGRAFF.

The chain employs TRBV28 and TRBJ1-4; D is unresolved. Germline V gene data show CDR1 as MDHEN and CDR2 as SYDVKM. Trimming removed 4 bases from V and 3 bases from J, with 12 bases in between. The CDR3 has 15 residues. In nucleotides, the CDR3 is TGTGCCAGCAGTTCTACGAGGGCGGCTAATGAAAAACTGTTTTTT. Its translation is CASSSTRAANEKLFF.

The V gene is TRBV6-5, the J gene TRBJ1-1; D gene unclear. The CDR3 runs to 13 residues. CDR1 MNHEY and CDR2 SVGAGI come from the germline V gene. The V and J ends lost 2 bases and 2 bases respectively, with 6 bases between them. CDR3 region: CASSYNLNTEAFF. CDR3 coding DNA: TGTGCCAGCAGTTACAATTTAAACACTGAAGCTTTCTTT.

This chain links TRBV5-1 with TRBJ2-1, with 9 nucleotides matching TRBD2. V shed 1 base and J 4 bases; nucleotides not matched to a gene: 6. Germline V gene lookup returns CDR1 SGHRS and CDR2 YFSETQ. The CDR3 runs 16 residues. The CDR3 here is CASSLNSGSSYNEQFF. DNA of the CDR3: TGCGCCAGCAGCTTGAATAGCGGGAGTTCTTACAATGAGCAGTTCTTC.

CDR3 loop: CASSQAGQGQYEQYV. CDR3 sequence (DNA): TGTGCCAGCAGCCAAGCGGGACAGGGGCAGTACGAGCAGTACGTC. This chain links TRBV3-1 (or the pseudogene TRBV3-2) with TRBJ2-7, with 10 bases fitting TRBD1. The CDR3 is 15 amino acids. Trimming removed 1 base from V and 4 bases from J; junction bases left unmatched: 4. Looked up from germline, CDR1 is LGHDT and CDR2 is YNNKEL (reference sequence).

The chain links TRBV13 to TRBJ2-3; tentatively, D is TRBD1 (5 bases). The ends were cut back, 5 bases at V and 2 bases at J, with 14 bases in the middle. Germline V gene lookup returns CDR1 PRHDT and CDR2 FYEKMQ (reference sequence). The CDR3 extends over 15 amino acids. The CDR3 DNA reads TGTGCCAGCAGCCCCAGCAGGGTACCCACAGATACGCAGTATTTT. Residues: CASSPSRVPTDTQYF.

The rearrangement joins TRBV6-4 to TRBJ2-1; 12 positions match TRBD2. CDR1 MRHNA and CDR2 SNTAGT come from the germline V gene. The CDR3 totals 13 residues. V was clipped by 6 bases and J by 15 bases; unmatched bases: 9. This chain's CDR3 is CASSPLAGGPPFF. CDR3 in DNA: TGTGCCAGCAGCCCTCTAGCGGGAGGGCCCCCGTTCTTC.

This CDR3 is CASSPTQETQYF. The CDR3 nucleotides are TGTGCCAGCTCACCCACCCAAGAGACCCAGTACTTC. V usage is TRBV18 and J usage is TRBJ2-5; D is ambiguous. Germline CDR1 and CDR2: KGHSH and LQKENI. The CDR3 length is 12 residues. The germline V and J ends were trimmed by 3 bases and 1 base, with 3 bases remaining between them.

This rearrangement joins TRBV7-8 to TRBJ2-2; the match to TRBD1 covers 7 bases. This CDR3 has 14 residues. With 6 bases clipped from V and 3 bases from J, the junction kept 4 bases outside the gene matches. Germline V gene data show CDR1 as SGHVS and CDR2 as FQNEAQ. CDR3 amino acids: CASSSGTDTGELFF. The CDR3 coding sequence is TGTGCCAGCAGTTCAGGGACAGACACCGGGGAGCTGTTTTTT.

V gene TRBV12-3 or TRBV12-4 combines with J gene TRBJ1-5, with D hard to call. CDR3 length: 13 amino acids. V was shortened by 5 bases and J by 0 bases, with 5 bases between the two germline ends. The DNA of the CDR3 is TGTGCCAGCAGTCGCGATAGCAATCAGCCCCAGCATTTT. This encodes CASSRDSNQPQHF.

The V gene is TRBV25-1, the J gene TRBJ1-1; possible D gene TRBD1, 5 bases. Looked up from germline, CDR1 is MGHDK and CDR2 is SYGVNS. The CDR3 consists of 13 residues. The V end was cut by 5 bases, the J end by 4 bases, with 11 bases between. DNA for the CDR3: TGTGCCAGCAGTCAGGGAGGAAGCACTGAAGCTTTCTTT. Its translation is CASSQGGSTEAFF.

V is TRBV29-1 and J is TRBJ1-2; a weak D match, TRBD1 (6 bases). The length of the CDR3 is 11 residues. Trimming pared 5 bases from V and 8 bases from J, leaving 12 bases between. Germline V gives CDR1 SQVTM, CDR2 ANQGSEA. In DNA, the CDR3 is TGCAGCGTTAGCAGGGGTTCGGGCTACACCTTC. Its protein is CSVSRGSGYTF.

The chain employs TRBV27 and TRBJ2-3; D remains ambiguous. Germline lookup yields CDR1 MNHEY and CDR2 SMNVEV (reference sequence). This CDR3 region has 14 residues. Trimming took 7 bases from V and 0 from J, leaving 11 bases between them. CDR3 region: CASTGGPSTDTQYF. CDR3 in DNA: TGTGCCAGCACCGGCGGACCCAGCACAGATACGCAGTATTTT.

The chain links TRBV7-2 to TRBJ1-1, with no clear D. The CDR3 sequence is 16 residues long. V shed 1 base and J shed 4 bases, with 16 bases lying between them. The germline V gene has CDR1 SGHTA and CDR2 FQGNSA. The CDR3 is CASSLELIGLSTEAFF. In DNA, the CDR3 is TGTGCCAGCAGCTTAGAGCTAATAGGGCTGAGCACTGAAGCTTTCTTT.

The CDR3 DNA reads TGTGCCAGCACCTTGGGGGCCTACGAGCAGTACTTC. Translating it yields CASTLGAYEQYF. V and J are TRBV28 and TRBJ2-7, with D perhaps TRBD1 or TRBD2 (5 bases each). Trimming took off 7 bases at V and 2 bases at J, with 9 bases between the two ends. The CDR3 runs to 12 residues. Germline loops: CDR1 MDHEN, CDR2 SYDVKM.

The chain recombines TRBV19 with TRBJ2-3, with 10 bases lining up with TRBD1. CDR1 and CDR2 (germline): LNHDA, SQIVND (reference sequence). The V gene end was trimmed by 3 bases and the J gene end by 6 bases; junction bases not matched to a gene: 3. This CDR3 has 14 amino acids. The CDR3 sequence: CASSIGTGADTQYF. CDR3 sequence (DNA): TGTGCCAGTAGTATCGGGACAGGGGCCGATACGCAGTATTTT.

The chain employs TRBV4-3 and TRBJ1-6; D call uncertain. With 1 base removed from V and 7 bases from J, the gap between germline ends came to 11 bases. Looked up from germline, CDR1 is LGHNA and CDR2 is YSLEER. The CDR3 sequence is 15 residues long. CDR3 sequence: CASSQAENGNSPLHF. For the CDR3, the DNA is TGCGCCAGCAGCCAAGCAGAAAATGGGAATTCACCCCTCCACTTT.

This clone is a singleton in its sample. The chain couples TRBV2 to TRBJ2-7; no clear D gene. Germline lookup yields CDR1 SNHLY and CDR2 FYNNEI. The CDR3 covers 13 residues. This chain's CDR3 is CVWRGTDSYEQYV. The DNA of the CDR3 is TGTGTCTGGAGAGGCACAGACTCCTACGAGCAGTACGTC.

This sequence joins TRBV5-8 and TRBJ2-3; 16 bases line up with TRBD2. V shed 3 bases and J 3 bases; nucleotides not matched to a gene: 7. Germline CDR1 reads SGHTS; CDR2 reads YDEGEE. The CDR3 covers 18 residues. The CDR3 sequence: CASSSGTSGREVTDTQYF. CDR3 in DNA: TGTGCCAGCAGCTCCGGGACTAGCGGGAGGGAAGTGACAGATACGCAGTATTTT.

This chain joins TRBV11-2 and TRBJ1-2; TRBD1 agrees at 7 bases. Trimming at V came to 5 bases and at J to 6 bases, leaving 18 bases not matched to a gene. The CDR3 totals 17 residues. The germline V gene has CDR1 SGHAT and CDR2 FQNNGV. CDR3 sequence: CASSLRRQGPGDHGYTF. CDR3 DNA sequence: TGTGCCAGCAGCCTCCGAAGACAGGGACCTGGGGATCATGGCTACACCTTC. Based on the CDR3 plus reference TRBV11-2 and TRBJ1-2, the full variable domain is EAGVAQSPRYKIIEKRQSVAFWCNPISGHATLYWYQQILGQGPKLLIQFQNNGVVDDSQLPKDRFSAERLKGVDSTLKIQPAKLEDSAVYLCASSLRRQGPGDHGYTFGSGTRLTVV.

The chain is built from TRBV5-1 and TRBJ2-1; the D gene is possibly TRBD2 (6 bases). This CDR3 is built from 12 residues. The germline CDR1 and CDR2 sequences are SGHRS and YFSETQ. V was shortened by 2 bases and J by 6 bases, with 6 bases between the two germline ends. CDR3 amino acids: CASSLAGNEQFF. DNA of the CDR3: TGCGCCAGCAGCTTAGCGGGCAATGAGCAGTTCTTC.

V and J are TRBV27 and TRBJ1-5, with TRBD1 identical over 9 bases. V was clipped by 7 bases and J by 2 bases; unmatched bases: 12. The CDR3 covers 17 residues. From germline, CDR1 is MNHEY and CDR2 SMNVEV (reference sequence). In DNA form, the CDR3 reads TGTGCCAGCATGTCGGGGACAGGGCAAATTGGCAATCAGCCCCAGCATTTT. Residues: CASMSGTGQIGNQPQHF.

The DNA for the CDR3 is TGTGCCAGCAGACACACAGCTAACTATGGCTACACCTTC. It translates to CASRHTANYGYTF. This rearrangement joins TRBV13 to TRBJ1-2; no definite D call. V was cut by 6 bases and J by 0 bases, with 8 bases left in between. The CDR3 runs 13 residues. From germline, CDR1 is PRHDT and CDR2 FYEKMQ (reference sequence). The full variable domain, in which reference TRBV13 and TRBJ1-2 provide the parts outside the CDR3, is AAGVIQSPRHLIKEKRETATLKCYPIPRHDTVYWYQQGPGQDPQFLISFYEKMQSDKGSIPDRFSAQQFSDYHSELNMSSLELGDSALYFCASRHTANYGYTFGSGTRLTVV.

V usage is TRBV19 and J usage is TRBJ1-1; D is perhaps TRBD1 (6 bases). Per the germline V gene, CDR1 is LNHDA and CDR2 is SQIVND (reference sequence). This CDR3 is 15 amino acids long. The V end lost 4 bases, the J end lost 11 bases, and 23 bases lay between the germline ends. CDR3 DNA: TGTGCCAGTAGTACCCGAGGGGGGTACGGGGAGATGGCTTTCTTT. Residues: CASSTRGGYGEMAFF.

The rearrangement links TRBV24-1 to TRBJ2-5, with D perhaps assigned TRBD1 or TRBD2 (6 bases each). This CDR3 has 15 residues. The V gene's germline CDR1 is KGHDR and CDR2 SFDVKD. With 4 bases removed from V and 3 bases from J, the gap between germline ends came to 14 bases. The CDR3 sequence is CATSEGGSGEETQYF. CDR3 bases: TGTGCCACCAGTGAGGGGGGCAGTGGGGAAGAGACCCAGTACTTC.

The gene calls are TRBV18 and TRBJ1-1, with unresolved D. Trimming shortened V by 3 bases and J by 0 bases, and 5 bases separated the two germline ends. Germline V gives CDR1 KGHSH, CDR2 LQKENI. CDR3 size: 13 residues. This CDR3 is CASSPFMNTEAFF. In DNA form, the CDR3 reads TGTGCCAGCTCACCCTTTATGAACACTGAAGCTTTCTTT.